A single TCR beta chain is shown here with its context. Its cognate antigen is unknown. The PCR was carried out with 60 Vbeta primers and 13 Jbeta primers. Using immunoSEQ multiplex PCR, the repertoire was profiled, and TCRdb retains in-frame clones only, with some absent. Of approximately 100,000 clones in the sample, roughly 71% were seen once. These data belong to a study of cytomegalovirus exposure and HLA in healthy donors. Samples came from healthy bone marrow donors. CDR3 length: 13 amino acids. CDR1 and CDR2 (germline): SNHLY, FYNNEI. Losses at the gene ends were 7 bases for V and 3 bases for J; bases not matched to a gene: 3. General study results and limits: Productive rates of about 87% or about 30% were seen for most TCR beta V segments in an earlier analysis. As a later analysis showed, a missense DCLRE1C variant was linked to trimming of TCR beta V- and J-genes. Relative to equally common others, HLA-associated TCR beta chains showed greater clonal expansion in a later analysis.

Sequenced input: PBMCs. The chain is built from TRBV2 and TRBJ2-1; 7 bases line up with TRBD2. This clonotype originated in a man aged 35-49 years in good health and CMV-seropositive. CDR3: CASKKRDYNEQFF. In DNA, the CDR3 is TGTGCCAGCAAGAAGCGGGACTACAATGAGCAGTTCTTC.